This T cell receptor beta chain was retrieved from a study of monozygotic twins with inflammatory bowel disease. Comments on this clonotype: Its cognate antigen is unknown.

General study findings and limits: IBD patients shared fewer clonotypes with others than healthy twins, especially with disease activity.

This CDR3 comprises 15 residues. Germline lookup yields CDR1 SEHNR and CDR2 FQNEAQ (reference sequence). The template-switching step introduced UMIs that carried a 6-nucleotide sample barcode. Reanalyzing the 5' RACE reads, TCRdb keeps one entry per CDR3 protein, without DNA. The table lists just over 300,000 distinct CDR3 sequences. This TCR was recovered from a human donor with ulcerative colitis or Crohn's disease, or a healthy co-twin of an affected twin (not recorded which). Sequencing was performed on blood. This chain uses TRBV7-9 with TRBJ2-7; TCRdb names TRBD2, which stays unverified in the absence of DNA. The CDR3 here is CASSLVSGWVSEQYF.